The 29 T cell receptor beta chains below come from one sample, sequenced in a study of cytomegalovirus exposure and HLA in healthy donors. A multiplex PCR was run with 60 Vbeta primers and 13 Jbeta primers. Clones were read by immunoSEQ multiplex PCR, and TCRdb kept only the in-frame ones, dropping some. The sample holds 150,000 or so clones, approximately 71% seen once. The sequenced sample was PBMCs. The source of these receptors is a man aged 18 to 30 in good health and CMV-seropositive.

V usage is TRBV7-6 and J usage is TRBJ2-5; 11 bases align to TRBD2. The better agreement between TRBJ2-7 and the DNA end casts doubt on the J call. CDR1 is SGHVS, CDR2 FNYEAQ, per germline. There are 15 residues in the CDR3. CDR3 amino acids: CASSSLAGGTYEQYF. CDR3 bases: TGTGCCAGCAGCTCGCTAGCGGGAGGTACCTACGAGCAGTACTTC.

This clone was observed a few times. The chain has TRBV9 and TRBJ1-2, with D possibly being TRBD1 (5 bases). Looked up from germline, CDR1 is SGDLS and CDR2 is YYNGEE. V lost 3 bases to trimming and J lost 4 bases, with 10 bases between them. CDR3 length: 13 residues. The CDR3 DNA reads TGTGCCAGCAGCGAGACAGTAAGCTATGGCTACACCTTC. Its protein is CASSETVSYGYTF.

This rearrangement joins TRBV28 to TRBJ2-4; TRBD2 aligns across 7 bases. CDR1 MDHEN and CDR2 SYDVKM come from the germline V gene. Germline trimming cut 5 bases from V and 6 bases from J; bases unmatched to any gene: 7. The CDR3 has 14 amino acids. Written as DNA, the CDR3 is TGTGCCAGCAGTGCTAGCGGCCGGGGAAACATTCAGTACTTC. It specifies CASSASGRGNIQYF.

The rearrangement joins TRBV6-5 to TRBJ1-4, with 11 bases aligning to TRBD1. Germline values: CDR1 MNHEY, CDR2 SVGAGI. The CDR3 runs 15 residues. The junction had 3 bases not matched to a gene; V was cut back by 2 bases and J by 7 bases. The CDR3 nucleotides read TGTGCCAGCAGTTACCGCGGGACAGGGGGTGAAAAACTGTTTTTT. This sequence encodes CASSYRGTGGEKLFF.

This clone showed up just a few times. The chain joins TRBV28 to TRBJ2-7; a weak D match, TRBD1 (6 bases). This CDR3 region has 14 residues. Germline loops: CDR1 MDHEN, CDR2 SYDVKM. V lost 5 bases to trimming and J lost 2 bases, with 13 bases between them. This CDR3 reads CASSAAGAAYEQYF. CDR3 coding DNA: TGTGCCAGCAGTGCAGCAGGGGCGGCCTACGAGCAGTACTTC.

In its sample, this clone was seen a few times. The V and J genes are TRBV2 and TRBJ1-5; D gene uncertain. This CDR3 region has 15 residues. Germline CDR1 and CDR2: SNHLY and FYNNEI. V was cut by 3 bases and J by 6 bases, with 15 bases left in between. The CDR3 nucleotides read TGTGCCAGCAGTGAGTCGGCGGGTATCGGTCAGCCCCAGCATTTT. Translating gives CASSESAGIGQPQHF.

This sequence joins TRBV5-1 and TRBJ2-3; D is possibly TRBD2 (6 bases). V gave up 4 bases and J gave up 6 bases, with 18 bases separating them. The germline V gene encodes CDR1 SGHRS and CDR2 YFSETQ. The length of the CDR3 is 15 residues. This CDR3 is CASSPGTAGPDTQYF. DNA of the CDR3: TGCGCCAGCAGCCCCGGGACTGCGGGGCCCGATACGCAGTATTTT.

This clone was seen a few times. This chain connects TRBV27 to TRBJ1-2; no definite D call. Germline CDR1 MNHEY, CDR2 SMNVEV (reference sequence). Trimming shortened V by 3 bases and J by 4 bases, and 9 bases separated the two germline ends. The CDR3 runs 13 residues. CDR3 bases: TGTGCCAGCAGTTTTAGCCCAGCCTATGGCTACACCTTC. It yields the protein CASSFSPAYGYTF.

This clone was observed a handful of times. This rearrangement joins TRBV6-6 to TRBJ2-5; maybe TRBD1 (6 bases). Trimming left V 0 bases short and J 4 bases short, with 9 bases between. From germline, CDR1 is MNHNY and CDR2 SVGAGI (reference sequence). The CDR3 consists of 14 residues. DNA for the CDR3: TGTGCCAGCAGTTACTCTTGGGGGCCAGAGACCCAGTACTTC. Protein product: CASSYSWGPETQYF.

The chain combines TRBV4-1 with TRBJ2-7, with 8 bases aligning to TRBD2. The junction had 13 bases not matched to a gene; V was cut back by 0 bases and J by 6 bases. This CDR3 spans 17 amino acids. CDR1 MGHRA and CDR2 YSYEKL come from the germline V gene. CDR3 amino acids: CASSQEGYSGISTEQYF. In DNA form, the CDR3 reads TGCGCCAGCAGCCAAGAGGGGTATAGCGGGATAAGTACCGAGCAGTACTTC.

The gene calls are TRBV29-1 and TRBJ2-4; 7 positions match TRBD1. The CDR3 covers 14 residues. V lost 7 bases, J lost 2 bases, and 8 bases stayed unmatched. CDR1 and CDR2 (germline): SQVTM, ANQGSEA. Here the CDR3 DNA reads TGCAGCGGTATAACAGGGGCTCCCAAAAACATTCAGTACTTC. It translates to CSGITGAPKNIQYF.

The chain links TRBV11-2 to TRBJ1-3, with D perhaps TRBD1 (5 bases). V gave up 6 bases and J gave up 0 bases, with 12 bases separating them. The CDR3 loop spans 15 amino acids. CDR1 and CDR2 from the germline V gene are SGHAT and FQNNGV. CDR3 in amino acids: CASRALDTSGNTIYF. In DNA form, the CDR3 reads TGTGCCAGCAGGGCTTTGGACACCTCTGGAAACACCATATATTTT.

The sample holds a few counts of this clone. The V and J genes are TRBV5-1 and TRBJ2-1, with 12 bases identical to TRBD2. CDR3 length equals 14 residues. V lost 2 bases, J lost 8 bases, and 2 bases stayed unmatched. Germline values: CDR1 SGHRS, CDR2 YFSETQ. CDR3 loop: CASSFGLAGYEQFF. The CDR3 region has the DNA TGCGCCAGCAGCTTCGGACTAGCGGGGTATGAGCAGTTCTTC.

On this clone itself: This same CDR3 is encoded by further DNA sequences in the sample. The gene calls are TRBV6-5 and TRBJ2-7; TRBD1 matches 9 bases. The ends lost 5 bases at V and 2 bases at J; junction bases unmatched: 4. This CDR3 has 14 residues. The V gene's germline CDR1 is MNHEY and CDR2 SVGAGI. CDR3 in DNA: TGTGCCAGCAGTCTGGACAGGGGCCCCTACGAGCAGTACTTC. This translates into CASSLDRGPYEQYF.

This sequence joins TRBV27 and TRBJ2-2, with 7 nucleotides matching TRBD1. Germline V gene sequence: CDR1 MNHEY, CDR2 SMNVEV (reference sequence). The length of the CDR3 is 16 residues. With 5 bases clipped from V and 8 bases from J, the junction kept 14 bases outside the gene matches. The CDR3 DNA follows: TGTGCCAGCAGTCGCCCCGGGACAGCGAAGGCTGGGGAGCTGTTTTTT. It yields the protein CASSRPGTAKAGELFF.

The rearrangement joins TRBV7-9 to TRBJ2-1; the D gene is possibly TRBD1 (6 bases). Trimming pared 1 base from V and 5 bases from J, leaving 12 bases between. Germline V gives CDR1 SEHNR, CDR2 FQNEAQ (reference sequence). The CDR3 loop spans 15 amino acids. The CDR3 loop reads CASSLGGRGNNEQFF. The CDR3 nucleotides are TGTGCCAGCAGCTTAGGGGGCAGGGGAAACAATGAGCAGTTCTTC.

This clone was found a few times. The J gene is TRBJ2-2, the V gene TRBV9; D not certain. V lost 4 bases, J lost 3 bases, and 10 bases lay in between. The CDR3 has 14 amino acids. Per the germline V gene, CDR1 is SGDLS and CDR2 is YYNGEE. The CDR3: CASSPHAYTGELFF. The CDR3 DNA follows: TGTGCCAGCAGCCCACACGCCTACACCGGGGAGCTGTTTTTT.

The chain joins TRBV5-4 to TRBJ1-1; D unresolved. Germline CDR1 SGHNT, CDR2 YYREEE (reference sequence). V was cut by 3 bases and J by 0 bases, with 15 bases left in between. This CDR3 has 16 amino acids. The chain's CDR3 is CASSSPRGNLNTEAFF. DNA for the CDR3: TGTGCCAGCAGCTCGCCCCGAGGGAACCTGAACACTGAAGCTTTCTTT.

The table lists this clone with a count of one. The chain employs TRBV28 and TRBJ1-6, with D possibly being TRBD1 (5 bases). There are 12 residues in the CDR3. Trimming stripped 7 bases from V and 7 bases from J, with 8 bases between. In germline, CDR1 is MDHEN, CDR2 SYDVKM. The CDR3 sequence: CASTDRNSPLHF. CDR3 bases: TGTGCCAGCACTGACAGAAATTCACCCCTCCACTTT.

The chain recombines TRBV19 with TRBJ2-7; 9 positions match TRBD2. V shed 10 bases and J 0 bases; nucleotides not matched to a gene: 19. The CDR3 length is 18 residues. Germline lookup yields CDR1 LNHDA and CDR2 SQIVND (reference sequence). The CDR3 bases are TGTGCCACCTCTTCCGGTCGGCTAGCGGGACCGTCCTCCTACGAGCAGTACTTC. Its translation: CATSSGRLAGPSSYEQYF.

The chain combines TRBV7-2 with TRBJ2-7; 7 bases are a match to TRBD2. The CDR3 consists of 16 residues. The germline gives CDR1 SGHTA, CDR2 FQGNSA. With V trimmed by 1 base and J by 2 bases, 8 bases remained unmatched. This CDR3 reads CASSLEGPSGTYEQYF. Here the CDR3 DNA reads TGTGCCAGCAGCTTAGAGGGGCCTAGCGGAACCTACGAGCAGTACTTC.

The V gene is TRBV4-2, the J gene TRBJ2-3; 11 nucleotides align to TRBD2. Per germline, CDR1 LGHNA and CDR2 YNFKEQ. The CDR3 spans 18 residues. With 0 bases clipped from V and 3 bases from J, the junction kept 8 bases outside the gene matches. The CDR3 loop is CASSQESAGTSGTDTQYF. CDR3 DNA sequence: TGTGCCAGCAGCCAAGAGTCTGCCGGGACTAGCGGAACAGATACGCAGTATTTT.

Here the CDR3 reads CASSLSPTGQDYEQYF. CDR3 DNA: TGTGCCAGCAGCTTATCACCGACAGGGCAAGACTACGAGCAGTACTTC. The chain is built from TRBV11-2 and TRBJ2-7; 7 bases agree with TRBD1. The CDR3 consists of 16 residues. The J segment lost 3 bases and the V segment lost 2 bases, leaving 10 bases of the junction unmatched. CDR1 and CDR2 from the germline V gene are SGHAT and FQNNGV. Full variable domain (missing parts from reference TRBV11-2 and TRBJ2-7): EAGVAQSPRYKIIEKRQSVAFWCNPISGHATLYWYQQILGQGPKLLIQFQNNGVVDDSQLPKDRFSAERLKGVDSTLKIQPAKLEDSAVYLCASSLSPTGQDYEQYFGPGTRLTVT.

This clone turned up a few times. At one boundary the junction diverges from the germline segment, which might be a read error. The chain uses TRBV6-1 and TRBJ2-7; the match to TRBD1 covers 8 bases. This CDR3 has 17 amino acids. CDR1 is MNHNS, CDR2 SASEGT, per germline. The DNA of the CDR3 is TGTGCCAGCGGTGAAGGCTGGGACAGGCCCCCGGTCGGGGAGCAGTACTTC. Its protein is CASGEGWDRPPVGEQYF.

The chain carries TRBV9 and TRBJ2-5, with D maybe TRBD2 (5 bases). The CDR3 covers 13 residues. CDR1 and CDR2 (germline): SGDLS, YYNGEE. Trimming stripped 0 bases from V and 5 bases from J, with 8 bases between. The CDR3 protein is CASSVVGGETQYF. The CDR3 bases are TGTGCCAGCAGCGTAGTTGGCGGGGAGACCCAGTACTTC.

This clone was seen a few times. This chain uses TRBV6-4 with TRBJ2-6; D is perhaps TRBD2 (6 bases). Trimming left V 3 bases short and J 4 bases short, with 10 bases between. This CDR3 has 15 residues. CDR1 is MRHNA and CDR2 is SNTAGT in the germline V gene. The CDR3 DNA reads TGTGCCAGCAGTGATACTAGCTCCGGGGCCAACGTCCTGACTTTC. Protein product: CASSDTSSGANVLTF.

In nucleotides, the CDR3 is TGTGCCAGCAGCGCAGGCGAGACCCAGTACTTC. Amino acids: CASSAGETQYF. The chain recombines TRBV7-9 with TRBJ2-5, with D hard to call. This CDR3 region has 11 residues. V lost 5 bases and J lost 5, with 6 bases in between. CDR1 and CDR2 from the germline V gene are SEHNR and FQNEAQ (reference sequence).

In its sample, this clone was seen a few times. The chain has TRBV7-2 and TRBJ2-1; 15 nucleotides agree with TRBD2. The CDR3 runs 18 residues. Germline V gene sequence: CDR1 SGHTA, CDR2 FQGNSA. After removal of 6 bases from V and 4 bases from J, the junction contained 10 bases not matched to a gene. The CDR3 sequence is CASRIGLAGGPLYNEQFF. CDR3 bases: TGTGCCAGCAGAATTGGACTAGCGGGAGGGCCGCTTTACAATGAGCAGTTCTTC.

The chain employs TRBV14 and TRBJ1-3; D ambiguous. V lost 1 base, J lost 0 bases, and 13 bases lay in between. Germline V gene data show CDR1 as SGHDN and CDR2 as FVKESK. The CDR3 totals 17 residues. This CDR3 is CASSQVGSVSSGNTIYF. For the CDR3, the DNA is TGTGCCAGCAGCCAAGTAGGGAGCGTAAGCTCTGGAAACACCATATATTTT. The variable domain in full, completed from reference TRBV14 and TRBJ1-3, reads EAGVTQFPSHSVIEKGQTVTLRCDPISGHDNLYWYRRVMGKEIKFLLHFVKESKQDESGMPNNRFLAERTGGTYSTLKVQPAELEDSGVYFCASSQVGSVSSGNTIYFGEGSWLTVV.